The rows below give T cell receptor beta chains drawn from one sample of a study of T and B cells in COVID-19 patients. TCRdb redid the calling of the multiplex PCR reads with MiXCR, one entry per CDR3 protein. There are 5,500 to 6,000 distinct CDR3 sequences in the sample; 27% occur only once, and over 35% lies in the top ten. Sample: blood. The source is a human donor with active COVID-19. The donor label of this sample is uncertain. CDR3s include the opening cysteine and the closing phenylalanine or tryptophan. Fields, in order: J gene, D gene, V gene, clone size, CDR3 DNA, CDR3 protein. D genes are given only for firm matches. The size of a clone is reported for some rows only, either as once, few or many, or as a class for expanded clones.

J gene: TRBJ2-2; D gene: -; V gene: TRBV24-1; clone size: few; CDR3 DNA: TGTGCCGCCTCAGATTTCACCGGGGAGCTGTTTTTT; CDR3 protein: CAASDFTGELFF
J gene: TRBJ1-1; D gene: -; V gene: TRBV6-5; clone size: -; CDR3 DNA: TGTGCCAGCAGCCGGCGTGATAGAGGTGAAGCTTTCTTT; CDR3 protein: CASSRRDRGEAFF
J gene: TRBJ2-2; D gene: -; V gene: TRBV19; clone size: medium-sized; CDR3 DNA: TGTGCCAGTACCCCTAGAGGGTCCACCGGGGAGCTGTTTTTT; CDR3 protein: CASTPRGSTGELFF
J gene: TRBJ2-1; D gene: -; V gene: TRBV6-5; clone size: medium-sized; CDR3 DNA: TGTGCCAGCAGTCCGTTGACTAGTGAGCAGTTCTTC; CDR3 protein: CASSPLTSEQFF
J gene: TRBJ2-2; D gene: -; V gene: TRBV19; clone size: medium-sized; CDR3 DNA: TGTGCCAGTAGAGGGGGAGCCACCGGGGAGCTGTTTTTT; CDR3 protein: CASRGGATGELFF
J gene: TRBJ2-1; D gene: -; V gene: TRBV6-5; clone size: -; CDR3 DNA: TGTGCCAGCAGTGAACGAGGGTTACATGAGCAGTTCTTC; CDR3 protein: CASSERGLHEQFF
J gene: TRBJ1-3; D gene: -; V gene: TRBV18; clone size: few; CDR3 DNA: TGTGCCAGCTCACCTGCGGGGGGAAGCTCTGGAAACACCATATATTTT; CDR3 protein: CASSPAGGSSGNTIYF
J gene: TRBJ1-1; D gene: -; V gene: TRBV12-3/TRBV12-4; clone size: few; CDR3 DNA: TGTGCCAGCAGTTTAAGGAACACTGTGGAAGCTTTCTTT; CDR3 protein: CASSLRNTVEAFF
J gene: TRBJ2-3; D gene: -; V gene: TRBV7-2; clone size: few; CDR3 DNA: TGTGCCAGCAGCTTGAGGCTAACCACAGATACGCAGTATTTT; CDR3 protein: CASSLRLTTDTQYF
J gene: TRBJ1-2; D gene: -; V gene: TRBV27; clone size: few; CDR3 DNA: TGTGCCAGCAGCCAGGGGACCGGCCATTTTGAGGGCTACACCTTC; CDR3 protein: CASSQGTGHFEGYTF
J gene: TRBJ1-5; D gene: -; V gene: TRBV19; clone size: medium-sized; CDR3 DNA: TGTGCCAGTAGCGCAGGGACTCACAATCAGCCCCAGCATTTT; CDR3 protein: CASSAGTHNQPQHF
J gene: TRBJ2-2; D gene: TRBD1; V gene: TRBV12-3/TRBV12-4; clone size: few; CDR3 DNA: TGTGCCAGCAGTTTTCAGGGGGCCACCGGGGAGCTGTTTTTT; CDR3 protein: CASSFQGATGELFF
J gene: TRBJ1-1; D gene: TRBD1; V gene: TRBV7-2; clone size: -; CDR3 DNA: TGTGCCAGCAGGCCCGGGACAGGGGGCATGATCGCTGAAGCTTTCTTT; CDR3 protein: CASRPGTGGMIAEAFF
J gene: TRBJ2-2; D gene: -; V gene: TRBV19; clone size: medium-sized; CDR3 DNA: TGTGCCTCGAACACAGGGCGGGAGTATACCGGGGAGCTGTTTTTT; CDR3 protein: CASNTGREYTGELFF
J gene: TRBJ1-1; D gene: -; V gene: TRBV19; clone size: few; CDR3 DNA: TGTGCCAGTAGTATAACCTCGGCAGGGAACACTGAAGCTTTCTTT; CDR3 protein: CASSITSAGNTEAFF
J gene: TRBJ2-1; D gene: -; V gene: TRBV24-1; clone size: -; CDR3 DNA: TGTGCCACCATGGGGGGGCCGAATACATACAATGAGCAGTTCTTC; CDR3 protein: CATMGGPNTYNEQFF
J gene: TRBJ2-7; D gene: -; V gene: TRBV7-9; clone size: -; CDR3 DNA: TGTGCCAGCAGCTTAGCAGGGGGAGGCTACGAGCAGTACTTC; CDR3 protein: CASSLAGGGYEQYF
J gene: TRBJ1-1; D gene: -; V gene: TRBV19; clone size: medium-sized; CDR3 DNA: TGTGCCAGTACAGACAGGTCACCCATGAACACTGAAGCTTTCTTT; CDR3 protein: CASTDRSPMNTEAFF
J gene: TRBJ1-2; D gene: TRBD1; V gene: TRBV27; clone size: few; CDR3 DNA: TGTGCCGTCTCAGGGGGAAGAGGCTACACCTTC; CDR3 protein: CAVSGGRGYTF
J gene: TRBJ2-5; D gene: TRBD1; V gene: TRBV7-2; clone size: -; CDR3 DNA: TGTGCCAGCAGCTCCGCCTGGACAGGGGGCCAAGAGACCCAGTACTTC; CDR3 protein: CASSSAWTGGQETQYF
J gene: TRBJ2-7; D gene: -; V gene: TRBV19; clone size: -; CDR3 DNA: TGTGCCAGTAGTATGGGGGGGGCGGGTGAGCAGTACTTC; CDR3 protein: CASSMGGAGEQYF
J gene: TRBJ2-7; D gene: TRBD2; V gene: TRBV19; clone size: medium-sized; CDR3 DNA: TGTGCCAGTAGTGGGGGGGGACTAGCGGGCCCGGGCTACGAGCAGTACTTC; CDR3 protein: CASSGGGLAGPGYEQYF
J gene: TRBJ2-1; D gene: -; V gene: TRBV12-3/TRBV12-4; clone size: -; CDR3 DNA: TGTGCCAGCAGTTTATTCCCAAATGAGCAGTTCTTC; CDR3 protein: CASSLFPNEQFF
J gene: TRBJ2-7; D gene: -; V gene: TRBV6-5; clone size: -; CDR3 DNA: TGTGCCAGCAGTGGGGGGGCGGGACAAATAACCTACGAGCAGTACTTC; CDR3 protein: CASSGGAGQITYEQYF
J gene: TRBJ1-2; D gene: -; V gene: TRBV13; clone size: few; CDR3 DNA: TGTGCCAGCAGCCCGGACGGTAACTATGGCTACACCTTC; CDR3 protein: CASSPDGNYGYTF
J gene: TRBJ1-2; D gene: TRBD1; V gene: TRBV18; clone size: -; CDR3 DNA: TGTGCCAGCTCACCTGGACAGGGGGTTGGCTACACCTTC; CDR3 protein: CASSPGQGVGYTF